Given below is one T cell receptor (beta chain) in context. V lost 7 bases, J lost 6 bases, and 11 bases lay in between. This CDR3 contains 12 residues. CDR1 and CDR2 (germline): LNHNV, YYDKDF (reference sequence). This record comes from a study of blood T cell repertoires in COVID-19. Sequenced by immunoSEQ multiplex PCR; TCRdb stores in-frame clones only, minus some. The repertoire holds 200,000 to 300,000 clones, with around 87% as singletons. The chain has TRBV15 and TRBJ2-3; D uncertain. The receptor's source is a woman aged 50 to 65 with acute or convalescent COVID-19. The sequencing sample was made of peripheral blood. CDR3 amino acids: CATTNEPDTQYF. CDR3 bases: TGTGCCACCACCAACGAGCCCGATACGCAGTATTTT.